One and the same sample provided the 32 T cell receptor beta chains below, sequenced in a study of T cells expressing NK-cell markers. Following a re-call of the 5' RACE reads, TCRdb has one entry per CDR3 protein and lacks DNA. The table counts a few hundred thousand distinct CDR3 sequences; approximately 0.42% lies in the top ten. Material for sequencing was blood T cells: a sorted CD56 or NKG2C T cell subset, CD4+ or CD8+ T cells, or bulk PBMC T cells (not recorded which). The origin of the receptors is a man aged 18-30 years in good health.

The chain employs TRBV6-1 and TRBJ1-1. Germline V gene sequence: CDR1 MNHNS, CDR2 SASEGT. The CDR3 runs to 14 residues. This CDR3 is CASRRRTMNTEAFF.

This sequence joins TRBV12-3 or TRBV12-4 and TRBJ1-5; TCRdb calls TRBD1, which cannot be checked without DNA. The CDR3 sequence is 16 residues long. The CDR3 protein is CASSLGQQPYNQPQHF.

The chain employs TRBV4-1 and TRBJ2-5; TCRdb gives TRBD2 as the D gene, but with no DNA this cannot be confirmed. The CDR3 loop spans 17 amino acids. Germline V gene sequence: CDR1 MGHRA, CDR2 YSYEKL. This CDR3 reads CASSQGPSGSIQETQYF.

The rearrangement links TRBV4-1 to TRBJ1-5; without DNA, the TCRdb call of TRBD1 cannot be checked. Germline V gene lookup returns CDR1 MGHRA and CDR2 YSYEKL. The CDR3 extends over 14 amino acids. CDR3 amino acids: CASSRQGAGQPQHF.

V and J are TRBV7-6 and TRBJ2-3; TCRdb's D call of TRBD1 is untestable without DNA. Germline-derived CDR1 and CDR2 are SGHVS and FNYEAQ. This CDR3 contains 14 residues. CDR3 region: CASSGLGTTDTQYF. The whole variable domain, filled in from reference TRBV7-6 and TRBJ2-3, reads GAGVSQSPRYKVTKRGQDVALRCDPISGHVSLYWYRQALGQGPEFLTYFNYEAQQDKSGLPNDRFSAERPEGSISTLTIQRTEQRDSAMYRCASSGLGTTDTQYFGPGTRLTVL.

The chain employs TRBV7-8 and TRBJ2-5. Germline V CDR1 and CDR2: SGHVS, FQNEAQ. The CDR3 consists of 16 residues. The CDR3 sequence: CASSLAFLSYPETQYF.

The chain has TRBV7-8 and TRBJ1-2; TCRdb's D call of TRBD1 is untestable without DNA. Germline CDR1 and CDR2: SGHVS and FQNEAQ. The CDR3 runs 13 residues. The CDR3 here is CASSPGGRSGYTF.

This rearrangement joins TRBV6-5 to TRBJ1-2; checking the TCRdb D call of TRBD1 is not possible without DNA. Germline CDR1 and CDR2: MNHEY and SVGAGI. The CDR3 loop spans 16 amino acids. The CDR3 sequence is CASSYRGQNMNYGYTF.

This sequence joins TRBV20-1 and TRBJ2-5; TCRdb names TRBD1, which stays unverified in the absence of DNA. From germline, CDR1 is DFQATT and CDR2 SNEGSKA (reference sequence). The CDR3 contains 11 residues. The CDR3 spells CSQGNQETQYF.

This rearrangement joins TRBV29-1 to TRBJ1-1; TCRdb's D call of TRBD1 is untestable without DNA. This CDR3 has 16 residues. The germline V gene has CDR1 SQVTM and CDR2 ANQGSEA. CDR3 protein: CSVVIPREWWNTEAFF.

V is TRBV3-1 and J is TRBJ2-1; the TRBD2 assignment by TCRdb is unverifiable without DNA. The CDR3 length is 15 residues. Germline V CDR1 and CDR2: LGHDT, YNNKEL (reference sequence). CDR3 in amino acids: CASTTRTSGHNEQFF.

The gene calls are TRBV29-1 and TRBJ2-5; TCRdb outputs TRBD2, but without DNA this stays unchecked. Germline V gene sequence: CDR1 SQVTM, CDR2 ANQGSEA. This CDR3 is 12 amino acids long. The CDR3 reads CSVRLATETQYF. Together with reference TRBV29-1 and TRBJ2-5, the CDR3 gives the full variable domain: SAVISQKPSRDICQRGTSLTIQCQVDSQVTMMFWYRQQPGQSLTLIATANQGSEATYESGFVIDKFPISRPNLTFSTLTVSNMSPEDSSIYLCSVRLATETQYFGPGTRLLVL.

The chain employs TRBV4-3 and TRBJ2-1; TCRdb returns TRBD1, unconfirmable since there is no DNA. Germline V gives CDR1 LGHNA, CDR2 YSLEER. CDR3 size: 16 residues. This CDR3 reads CASSPRAGGSYNEQFF.

This chain joins TRBV6-4 and TRBJ2-3; TCRdb's D call, TRBD2, is unchecked because there is no DNA. Germline CDR1 reads MRHNA; CDR2 reads SNTAGT. CDR3 length: 15 residues. The CDR3 sequence is CASRKRSGSTDTQYF.

This chain joins TRBV5-1 and TRBJ2-2; with no DNA, the TCRdb D assignment of TRBD2 cannot be verified. Germline CDR1 is SGHRS and CDR2 is YFSETQ. This CDR3 region has 15 residues. CDR3 sequence reads: CASSLLREDPGELFF.

The gene calls are TRBV6-1 and TRBJ2-2; lacking DNA, the TRBD1 call made by TCRdb goes unchecked. Germline V gene data show CDR1 as MNHNS and CDR2 as SASEGT. This CDR3 spans 14 amino acids. The CDR3 spells CASTPGQGTGELFF.

This rearrangement joins TRBV7-2 to TRBJ2-3; TCRdb proposes TRBD1, but this gene call is untestable without DNA. The V gene's germline CDR1 is SGHTA and CDR2 FQGNSA. This CDR3 has 15 residues. The CDR3 loop is CASSEQGQWLDTQYF.

V gene TRBV30 combines with J gene TRBJ2-1; TCRdb proposes TRBD1, but this gene call is untestable without DNA. Germline lookup yields CDR1 GTSNPN and CDR2 SVGIG (reference sequence). The CDR3 consists of 13 residues. CDR3 sequence: CAWKGQNNNEQFF.

The V gene is TRBV12-3 or TRBV12-4, the J gene TRBJ2-7; as DNA is missing, the TRBD1 call by TCRdb cannot be tested. This CDR3 is 15 amino acids long. The CDR3 sequence: CASSPALINSYEQYF.

The rearrangement uses TRBV20-1 and TRBJ2-7; lacking DNA, the TRBD1 call made by TCRdb goes unchecked. Germline CDR1 is DFQATT and CDR2 is SNEGSKA (reference sequence). The CDR3 runs 14 residues. CDR3 amino acids: CSANRGELGNEQYF.

The chain links TRBV20-1 to TRBJ2-1. The CDR3 loop spans 16 amino acids. Germline CDR1 and CDR2: DFQATT and SNEGSKA (reference sequence). CDR3 residues: CSARGFSSKYYNEQFF.

This chain connects TRBV7-2 to TRBJ2-1. The CDR3 totals 13 residues. Germline CDR1 reads SGHTA; CDR2 reads FQGNSA. The CDR3 loop reads CASSPQMTGEQFF.

The V gene is TRBV15, the J gene TRBJ2-7; no DNA is available, so the TRBD2 call from TCRdb remains unchecked. This CDR3 spans 16 amino acids. Per the germline V gene, CDR1 is LNHNV and CDR2 is YYDKDF (reference sequence). The CDR3 sequence: CATSKSGAFGPHEQYF.

The J gene is TRBJ2-5, the V gene TRBV7-9. Per the germline V gene, CDR1 is SEHNR and CDR2 is FQNEAQ (reference sequence). The CDR3 sequence is 14 residues long. The CDR3 sequence: CASSRTLAQETQYF.

The chain carries TRBV7-2 and TRBJ2-3. The germline gives CDR1 SGHTA, CDR2 FQGNSA. There are 13 residues in the CDR3. Here the CDR3 reads CASSPTPTDTQYF.

This chain joins TRBV6-5 and TRBJ1-2; as DNA is missing, the TRBD1 call by TCRdb cannot be tested. This CDR3 contains 16 residues. Germline V gene lookup returns CDR1 MNHEY and CDR2 SVGAGI. The CDR3 sequence: CATTLTGGSWGYGYTF.

The V gene is TRBV15, the J gene TRBJ2-5; the D call from TCRdb, TRBD1, cannot be confirmed without DNA. The V gene's germline CDR1 is LNHNV and CDR2 YYDKDF (reference sequence). The CDR3 consists of 14 residues. CDR3: CATSNRQGPETQYF. Combining the CDR3 with reference TRBV15 and TRBJ2-5 gives the whole variable domain DAMVIQNPRYQVTQFGKPVTLSCSQTLNHNVMYWYQQKSSQAPKLLFHYYDKDFNNEADTPDNFQSRRPNTSFCFLDIRSPGLGDTAMYLCATSNRQGPETQYFGPGTRLLVL.

The chain has TRBV20-1 and TRBJ2-1. The CDR3 has 13 residues. From germline, CDR1 is DFQATT and CDR2 SNEGSKA (reference sequence). The CDR3: CSANAILLGRQFF.

The CDR3 sequence: CAWSPQGYNEQFF. The genes are TRBV30 and TRBJ2-1. Looked up from germline, CDR1 is GTSNPN and CDR2 is SVGIG (reference sequence). The CDR3 is 13 residues long.

This chain joins TRBV10-3 and TRBJ2-1; TCRdb calls TRBD2, which cannot be checked without DNA. CDR3 length equals 18 residues. Looked up from germline, CDR1 is ENHRY and CDR2 is SYGVKD. Here the CDR3 reads CAISEPGTSGRSYNEQFF.

V usage is TRBV12-3 or TRBV12-4 and J usage is TRBJ1-6; checking the TCRdb D call of TRBD1 is not possible without DNA. CDR3 length equals 15 residues. The CDR3 region is CASSPQGTLNSPLHF.

The J gene is TRBJ1-1, the V gene TRBV12-3 or TRBV12-4; TCRdb selects TRBD1, and the lack of DNA leaves this call unchecked. The CDR3 consists of 14 residues. The CDR3 region is CASSRLPGATEAFF.